This T cell receptor beta chain was identified in a study of blood T cell repertoires in COVID-19. Germline CDR1 reads SGHDT; CDR2 reads YYEEEE. Trimming at V came to 1 base and at J to 4 bases, leaving 2 bases not matched to a gene. CDR3 length equals 15 residues. Only in-frame clones appear in the TCRdb table, and some are missing; sequencing was by immunoSEQ multiplex PCR. The sample holds about 240,000 clones, about 91% seen once. Cohorts were assigned according to the clinical history that participants reported. Material for sequencing was PBMCs or T cells enriched from blood (not recorded which). The V gene is TRBV5-6, the J gene TRBJ2-3; 11 positions agree with TRBD2. The TCR sequence derives from a woman aged 25 to 39 with acute COVID-19. The DNA of the CDR3 is TGTGCCAGCAGCTTGCTTAGCGGGGGGGCAGATACGCAGTATTTT. This gives the protein CASSLLSGGADTQYF.